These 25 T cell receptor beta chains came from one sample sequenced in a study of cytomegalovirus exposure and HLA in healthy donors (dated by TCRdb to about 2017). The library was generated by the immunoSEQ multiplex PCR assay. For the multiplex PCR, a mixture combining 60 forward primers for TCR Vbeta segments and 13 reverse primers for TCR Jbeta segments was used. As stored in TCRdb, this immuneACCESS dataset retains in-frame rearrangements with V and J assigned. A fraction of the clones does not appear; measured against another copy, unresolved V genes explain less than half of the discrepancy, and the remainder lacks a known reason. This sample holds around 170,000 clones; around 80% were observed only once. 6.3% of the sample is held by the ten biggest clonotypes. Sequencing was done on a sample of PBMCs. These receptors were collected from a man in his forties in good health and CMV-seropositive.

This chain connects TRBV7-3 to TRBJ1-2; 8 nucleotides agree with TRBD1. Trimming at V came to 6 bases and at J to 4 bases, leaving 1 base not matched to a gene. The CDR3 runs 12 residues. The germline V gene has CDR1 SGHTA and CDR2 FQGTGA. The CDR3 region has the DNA TGTGCCAGCAGGGGGACAGGCTATGGCTACACCTTC. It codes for CASRGTGYGYTF.

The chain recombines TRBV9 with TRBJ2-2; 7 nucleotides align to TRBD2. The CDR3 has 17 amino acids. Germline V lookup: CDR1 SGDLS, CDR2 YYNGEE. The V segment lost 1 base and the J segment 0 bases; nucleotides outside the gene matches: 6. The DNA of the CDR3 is TGTGCCAGCAGCGTACCCATAGCGGGCCCGAACACCGGGGAGCTGTTTTTT. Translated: CASSVPIAGPNTGELFF.

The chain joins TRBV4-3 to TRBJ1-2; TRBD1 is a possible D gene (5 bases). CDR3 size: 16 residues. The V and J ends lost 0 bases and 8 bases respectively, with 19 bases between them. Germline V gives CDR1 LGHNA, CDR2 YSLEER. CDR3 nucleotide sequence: TGCGCCAGCAGCCAAGATAAGTGGGGGAGCGGGTACGGCTACACCTTC. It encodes CASSQDKWGSGYGYTF.

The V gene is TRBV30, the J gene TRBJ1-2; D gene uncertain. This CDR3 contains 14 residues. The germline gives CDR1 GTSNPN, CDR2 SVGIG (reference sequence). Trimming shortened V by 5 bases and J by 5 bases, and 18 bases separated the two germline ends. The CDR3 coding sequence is TGTGCCTGGGGCCAACTGGGCAGCCGTTATGGCTACACCTTC. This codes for CAWGQLGSRYGYTF. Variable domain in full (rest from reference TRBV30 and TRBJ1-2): SQTIHQWPATLVQPVGSPLSLECTVEGTSNPNLYWYRQAAGRGLQLLFYSVGIGQISSEVPQNLSASRPQDRQFILSSKKLLLSDSGFYLCAWGQLGSRYGYTFGSGTRLTVV.

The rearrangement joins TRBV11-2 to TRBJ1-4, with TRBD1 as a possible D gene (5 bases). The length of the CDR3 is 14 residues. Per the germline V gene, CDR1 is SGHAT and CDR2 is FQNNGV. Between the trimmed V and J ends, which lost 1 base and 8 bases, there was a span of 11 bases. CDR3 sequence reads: CASSLGQGVEKLFF. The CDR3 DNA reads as TGTGCCAGCAGCTTAGGGCAGGGCGTCGAAAAACTGTTTTTT.

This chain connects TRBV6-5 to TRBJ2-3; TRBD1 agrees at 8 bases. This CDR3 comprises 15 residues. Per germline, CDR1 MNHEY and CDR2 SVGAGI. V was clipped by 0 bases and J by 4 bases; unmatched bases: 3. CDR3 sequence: CASSYSTGAADTQYF. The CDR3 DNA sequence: TGTGCCAGCAGTTACTCGACAGGGGCGGCAGATACGCAGTATTTT.

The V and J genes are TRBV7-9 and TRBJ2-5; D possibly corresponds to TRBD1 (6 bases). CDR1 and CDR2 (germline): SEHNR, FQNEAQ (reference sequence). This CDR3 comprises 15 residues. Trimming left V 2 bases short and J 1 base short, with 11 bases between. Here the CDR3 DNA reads TGTGCCAGCAGCTTAAACCAGGGGATCCAAGAGACCCAGTACTTC. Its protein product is CASSLNQGIQETQYF.

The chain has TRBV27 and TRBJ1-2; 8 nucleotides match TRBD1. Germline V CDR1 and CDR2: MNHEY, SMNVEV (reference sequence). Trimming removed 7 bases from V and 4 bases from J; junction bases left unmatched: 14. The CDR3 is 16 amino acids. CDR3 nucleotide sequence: TGTGCCAGCACCCCCTTCTCCGGACAGGGTGTCTATGGCTACACCTTC. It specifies CASTPFSGQGVYGYTF.

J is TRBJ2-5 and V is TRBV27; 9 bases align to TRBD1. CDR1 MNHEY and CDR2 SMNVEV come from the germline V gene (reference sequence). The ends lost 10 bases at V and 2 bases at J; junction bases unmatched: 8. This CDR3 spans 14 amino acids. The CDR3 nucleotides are TGTGCCACCTCGGACAGGGGAGGGCAAGAGACCCAGTACTTC. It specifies CATSDRGGQETQYF.

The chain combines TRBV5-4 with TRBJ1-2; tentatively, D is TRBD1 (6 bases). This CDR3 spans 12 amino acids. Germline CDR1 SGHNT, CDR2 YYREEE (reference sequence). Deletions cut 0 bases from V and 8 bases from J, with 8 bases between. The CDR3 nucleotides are TGTGCCAGCAGCTTGGACAGGGAAGGCTACACCTTC. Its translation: CASSLDREGYTF.

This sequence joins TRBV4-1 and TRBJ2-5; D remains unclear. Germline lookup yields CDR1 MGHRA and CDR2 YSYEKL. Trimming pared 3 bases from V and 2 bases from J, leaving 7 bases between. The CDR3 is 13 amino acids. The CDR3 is CASSQADQETQYF. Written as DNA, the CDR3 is TGCGCCAGCAGCCAGGCAGATCAAGAGACCCAGTACTTC.

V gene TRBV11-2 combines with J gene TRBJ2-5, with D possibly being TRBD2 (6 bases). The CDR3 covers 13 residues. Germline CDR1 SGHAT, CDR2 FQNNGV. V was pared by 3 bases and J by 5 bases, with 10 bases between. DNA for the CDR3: TGTGCCAGCAGCTTTGGCGGAGGGGAGACCCAGTACTTC. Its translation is CASSFGGGETQYF.

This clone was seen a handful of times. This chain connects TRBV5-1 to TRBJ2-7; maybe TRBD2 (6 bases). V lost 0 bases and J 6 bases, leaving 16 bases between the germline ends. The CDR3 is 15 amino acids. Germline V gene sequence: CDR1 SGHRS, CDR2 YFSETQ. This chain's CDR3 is CASSLAGGPVGEQYF. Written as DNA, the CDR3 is TGCGCCAGCAGCTTGGCCGGGGGTCCCGTGGGCGAGCAGTACTTC.

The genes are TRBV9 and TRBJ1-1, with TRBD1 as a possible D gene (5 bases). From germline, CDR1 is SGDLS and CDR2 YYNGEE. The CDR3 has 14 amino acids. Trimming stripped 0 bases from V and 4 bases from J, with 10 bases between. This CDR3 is CASSVAQGITEAFF. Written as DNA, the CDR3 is TGTGCCAGCAGCGTAGCTCAGGGTATCACTGAAGCTTTCTTT.

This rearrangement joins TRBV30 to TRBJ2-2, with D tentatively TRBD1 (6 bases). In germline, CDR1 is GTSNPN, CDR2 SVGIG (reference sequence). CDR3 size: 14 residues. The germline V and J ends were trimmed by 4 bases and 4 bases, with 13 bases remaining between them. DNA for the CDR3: TGTGCCTGGACCCTCGGGACAATCACCGGGGAGCTGTTTTTT. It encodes CAWTLGTITGELFF.

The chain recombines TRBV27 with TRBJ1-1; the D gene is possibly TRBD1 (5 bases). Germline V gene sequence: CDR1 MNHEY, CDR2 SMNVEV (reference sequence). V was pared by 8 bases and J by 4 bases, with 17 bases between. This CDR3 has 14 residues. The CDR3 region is CASSLVGGATEAFF. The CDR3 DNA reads TGTGCCAGCTCCCTTGTGGGGGGTGCCACTGAAGCTTTCTTT.

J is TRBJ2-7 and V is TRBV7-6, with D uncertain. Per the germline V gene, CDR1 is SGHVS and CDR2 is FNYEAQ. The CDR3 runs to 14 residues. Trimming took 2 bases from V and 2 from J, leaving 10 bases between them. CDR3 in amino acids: CASSLNDNPYEQYF. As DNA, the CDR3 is TGTGCCAGCAGCTTAAACGACAACCCCTACGAGCAGTACTTC.

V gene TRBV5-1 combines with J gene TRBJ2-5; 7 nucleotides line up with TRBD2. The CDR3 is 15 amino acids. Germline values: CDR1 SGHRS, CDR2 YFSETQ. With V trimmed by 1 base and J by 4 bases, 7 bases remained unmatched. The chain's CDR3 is CASSLSRGSGETQYF. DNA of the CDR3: TGCGCCAGCAGCTTGTCGCGGGGGTCAGGAGAGACCCAGTACTTC. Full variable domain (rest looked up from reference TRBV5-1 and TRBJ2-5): KAGVTQTPRYLIKTRGQQVTLSCSPISGHRSVSWYQQTPGQGLQFLFEYFSETQRNKGNFPGRFSGRQFSNSRSEMNVSTLELGDSALYLCASSLSRGSGETQYFGPGTRLLVL.

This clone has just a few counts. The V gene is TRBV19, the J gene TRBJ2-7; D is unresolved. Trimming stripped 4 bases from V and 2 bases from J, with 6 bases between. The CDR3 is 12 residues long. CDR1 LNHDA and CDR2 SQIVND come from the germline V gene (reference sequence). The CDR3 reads CASSTRPYEQYF. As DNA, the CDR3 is TGTGCCAGTAGTACCAGGCCCTACGAGCAGTACTTC.

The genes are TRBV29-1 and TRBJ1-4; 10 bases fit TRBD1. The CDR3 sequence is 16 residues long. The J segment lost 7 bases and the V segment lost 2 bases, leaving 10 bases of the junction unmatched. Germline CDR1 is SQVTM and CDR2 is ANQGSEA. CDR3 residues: CSVEQDRGVIGEKLFF. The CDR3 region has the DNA TGCAGCGTTGAACAGGACAGGGGGGTCATCGGTGAAAAACTGTTTTTT.

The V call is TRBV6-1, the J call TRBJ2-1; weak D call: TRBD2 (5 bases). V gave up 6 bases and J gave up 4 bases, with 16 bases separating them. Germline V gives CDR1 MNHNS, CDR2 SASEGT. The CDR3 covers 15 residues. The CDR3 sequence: CASSFIAREYNEQFF. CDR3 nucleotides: TGTGCCAGCAGCTTTATAGCGAGGGAGTACAATGAGCAGTTCTTC.

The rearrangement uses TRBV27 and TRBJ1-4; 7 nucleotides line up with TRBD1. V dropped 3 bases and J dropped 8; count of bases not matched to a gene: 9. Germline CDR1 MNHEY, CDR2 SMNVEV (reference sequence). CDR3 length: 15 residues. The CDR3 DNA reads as TGTGCCAGCAGTTTCAACAGGGGAAGCGGGGAAAAACTGTTTTTT. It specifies CASSFNRGSGEKLFF.

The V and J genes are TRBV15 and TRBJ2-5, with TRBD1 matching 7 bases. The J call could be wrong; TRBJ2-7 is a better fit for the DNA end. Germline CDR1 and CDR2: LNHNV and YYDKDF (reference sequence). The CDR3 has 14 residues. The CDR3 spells CATSARQGRGEQYF. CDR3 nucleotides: TGTGCCACCAGCGCCAGACAGGGAAGAGGCGAGCAGTACTTC.

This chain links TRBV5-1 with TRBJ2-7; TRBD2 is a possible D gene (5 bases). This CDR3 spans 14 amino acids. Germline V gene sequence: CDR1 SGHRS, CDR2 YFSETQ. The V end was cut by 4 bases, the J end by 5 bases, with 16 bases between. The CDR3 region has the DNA TGCGCCAGCAGCCCCGTTGCCGGGAACAACGAGCAGTACTTC. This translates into CASSPVAGNNEQYF.

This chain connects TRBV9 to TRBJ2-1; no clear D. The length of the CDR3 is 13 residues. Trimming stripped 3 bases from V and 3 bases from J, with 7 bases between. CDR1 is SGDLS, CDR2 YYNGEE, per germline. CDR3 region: CASSARGYNEQFF. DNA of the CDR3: TGTGCCAGCAGCGCCCGCGGCTACAATGAGCAGTTCTTC.